This T cell receptor (beta chain) was sequenced for a study of cytomegalovirus exposure and HLA in healthy donors. The V end lost 5 bases, the J end lost 4 bases, and 8 bases lay between the germline ends. Germline CDR1 SEHNR, CDR2 FQNEAQ (reference sequence). The CDR3 spans 12 residues. Study observations and caveats: The study labeled more than 150 TCR beta chains cytomegalovirus-associated. Indistinguishable V segments, including TRBV6-2 and TRBV6-3, were excluded.

The PCR was carried out with 60 Vbeta primers and 13 Jbeta primers. Libraries were prepared by immunoSEQ multiplex PCR; TCRdb keeps only in-frame clonotypes and omits some of them. The repertoire has about 120,000 clones, roughly 60% of them found once; the top ten carry 10%. This clone was observed a few times. The antigen is unknown. Sequencing was done on a sample of PBMCs. The gene calls are TRBV7-9 and TRBJ1-2, with D unresolved. The receptor was isolated from a man aged 40-49 years in good health and CMV-seropositive. The DNA for the CDR3 is TGTGCCAGCAGCCTTGGACTCTATGGCTACACCTTC. Encoded protein: CASSLGLYGYTF. Based on the CDR3 plus reference TRBV7-9 and TRBJ1-2, the full variable domain is DTGVSQNPRHKITKRGQNVTFRCDPISEHNRLYWYRQTLGQGPEFLTYFQNEAQLEKSRLLSDRFSAERPKGSFSTLEIQRTEQGDSAMYLCASSLGLYGYTFGSGTRLTVV.